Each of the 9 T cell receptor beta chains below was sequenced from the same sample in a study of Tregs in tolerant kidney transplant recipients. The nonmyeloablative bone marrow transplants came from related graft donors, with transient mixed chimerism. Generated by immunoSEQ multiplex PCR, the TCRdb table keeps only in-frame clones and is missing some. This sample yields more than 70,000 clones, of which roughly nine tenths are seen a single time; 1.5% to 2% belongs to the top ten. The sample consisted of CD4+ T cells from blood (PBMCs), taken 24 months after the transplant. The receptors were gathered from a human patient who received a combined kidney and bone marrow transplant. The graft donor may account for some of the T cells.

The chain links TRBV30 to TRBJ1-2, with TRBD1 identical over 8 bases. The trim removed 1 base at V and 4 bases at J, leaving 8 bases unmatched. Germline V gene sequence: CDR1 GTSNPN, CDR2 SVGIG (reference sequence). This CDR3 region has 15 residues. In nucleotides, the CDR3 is TGTGCCTGGAGTGGAGACAGGGGAAGGGGCTATGGCTACACCTTC. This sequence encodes CAWSGDRGRGYGYTF.

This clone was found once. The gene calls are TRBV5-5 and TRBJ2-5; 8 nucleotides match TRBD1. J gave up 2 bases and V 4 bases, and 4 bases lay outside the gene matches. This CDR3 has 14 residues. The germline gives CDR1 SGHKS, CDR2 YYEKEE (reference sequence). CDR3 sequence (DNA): TGTGCCAGCAGCAAAGGACAGGGACAAGAGACCCAGTACTTC. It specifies CASSKGQGQETQYF.

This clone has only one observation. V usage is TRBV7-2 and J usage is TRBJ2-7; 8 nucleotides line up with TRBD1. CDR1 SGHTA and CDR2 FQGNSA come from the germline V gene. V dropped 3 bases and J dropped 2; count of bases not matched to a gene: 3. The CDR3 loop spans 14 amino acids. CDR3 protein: CASSFGQGTYEQYF. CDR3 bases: TGTGCCAGCAGCTTCGGACAGGGCACCTACGAGCAGTACTTC.

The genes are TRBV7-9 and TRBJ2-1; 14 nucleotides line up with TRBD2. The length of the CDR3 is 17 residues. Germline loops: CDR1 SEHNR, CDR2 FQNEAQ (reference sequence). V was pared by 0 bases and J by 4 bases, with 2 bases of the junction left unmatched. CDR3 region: CASSLARTSGGYNEQFF. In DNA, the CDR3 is TGTGCCAGCAGCTTAGCGCGGACTAGCGGGGGGTACAATGAGCAGTTCTTC. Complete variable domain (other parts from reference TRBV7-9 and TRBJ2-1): DTGVSQNPRHKITKRGQNVTFRCDPISEHNRLYWYRQTLGQGPEFLTYFQNEAQLEKSRLLSDRFSAERPKGSFSTLEIQRTEQGDSAMYLCASSLARTSGGYNEQFFGPGTRLTVL.

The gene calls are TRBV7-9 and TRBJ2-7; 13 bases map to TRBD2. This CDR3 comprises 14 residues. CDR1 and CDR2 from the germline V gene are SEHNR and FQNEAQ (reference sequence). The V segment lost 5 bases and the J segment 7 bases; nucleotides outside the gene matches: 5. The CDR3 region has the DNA TGTGCCAGCAGCCTTGGACTAGCGGGAGAGGAGCAGTACTTC. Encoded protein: CASSLGLAGEEQYF.

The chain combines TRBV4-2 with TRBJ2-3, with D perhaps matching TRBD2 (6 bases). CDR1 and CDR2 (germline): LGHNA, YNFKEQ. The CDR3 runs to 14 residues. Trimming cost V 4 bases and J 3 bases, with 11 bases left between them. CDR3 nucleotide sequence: TGTGCCAGCAGCCGTAATGGGAGGACAGATACGCAGTATTTT. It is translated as CASSRNGRTDTQYF.

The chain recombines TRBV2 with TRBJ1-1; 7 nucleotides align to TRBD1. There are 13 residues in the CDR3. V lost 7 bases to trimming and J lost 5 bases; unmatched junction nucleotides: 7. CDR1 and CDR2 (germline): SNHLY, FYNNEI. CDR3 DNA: TGTGCCAGCAATCCACAGGGGATGACTGAAGCTTTCTTT. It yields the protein CASNPQGMTEAFF. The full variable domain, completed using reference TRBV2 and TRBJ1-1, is EPEVTQTPSHQVTQMGQEVILRCVPISNHLYFYWYRQILGQKVEFLVSFYNNEISEKSEIFDDQFSVERPDGSNFTLKIRSTKLEDSAMYFCASNPQGMTEAFFGQGTRLTVV.

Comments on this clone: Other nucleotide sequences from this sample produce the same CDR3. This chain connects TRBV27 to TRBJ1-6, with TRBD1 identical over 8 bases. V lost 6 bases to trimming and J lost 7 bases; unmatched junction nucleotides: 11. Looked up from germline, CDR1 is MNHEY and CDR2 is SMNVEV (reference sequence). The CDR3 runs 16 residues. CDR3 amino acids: CASSPVVRDRNSPLHF. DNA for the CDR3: TGTGCCAGCAGCCCTGTGGTCCGGGACAGGAATTCACCCCTCCACTTT.

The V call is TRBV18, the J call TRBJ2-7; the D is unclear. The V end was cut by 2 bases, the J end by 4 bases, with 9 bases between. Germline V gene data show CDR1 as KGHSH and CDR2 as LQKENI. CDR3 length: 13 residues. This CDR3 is CASSPAGKYEQYF. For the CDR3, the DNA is TGTGCCAGCTCACCAGCAGGCAAATACGAGCAGTACTTC.